This T cell receptor beta chain was captured in a study of blood T cell repertoires in COVID-19. Generated by immunoSEQ multiplex PCR, the TCRdb table keeps only in-frame clones and is missing some. The repertoire holds about 200,000 clones, with 65% to 90% as singletons. The germline V gene encodes CDR1 SGHTA and CDR2 FQGNSA. After removal of 2 bases from V and 3 bases from J, the junction contained 8 bases not matched to a gene. The length of the CDR3 is 16 residues. The clonotype comes from a woman aged 70 to 79 with COVID-19, enrolled during active disease. Sequenced sample: peripheral blood. The rearrangement joins TRBV7-2 to TRBJ1-2; 8 nucleotides line up with TRBD1. This CDR3 is CASSLMGLGQDYGYTF. The CDR3 region has the DNA TGTGCCAGCAGCTTAATGGGGTTGGGACAGGACTATGGCTACACCTTC. Supplemented by reference TRBV7-2 and TRBJ1-2, the full variable domain reads GAGVSQSPSNKVTEKGKDVELRCDPISGHTALYWYRQSLGQGLEFLIYFQGNSAPDKSGLPSDRFSAERTGGSVSTLTIQRTQQEDSAVYLCASSLMGLGQDYGYTFGSGTRLTVV.